Listed below are T cell receptor beta chains from one sample, sequenced in a study of cytomegalovirus exposure and HLA in healthy donors. The method was immunoSEQ multiplex PCR; TCRdb's version includes in-frame clones alone and lacks a portion of them. The sample shows under 250,000 clones, around 73% of them seen only once. The sample consisted of PBMCs. All receptors come from a male donor in good health and CMV-seronegative. The CDR3 runs from the conserved cysteine through the conserved F or W. Each record gives: V gene, J gene, CDR3 protein.

V gene: TRBV7-9; J gene: TRBJ2-5; CDR3 protein: CASSLRTGEGETQYF
V gene: TRBV5-1; J gene: TRBJ2-7; CDR3 protein: CASSFRDTTYEQYF
V gene: TRBV5-1; J gene: TRBJ2-1; CDR3 protein: CASSLERPKQFF
V gene: TRBV5-1; J gene: TRBJ2-7; CDR3 protein: CASGSLAGYEQYF
V gene: TRBV15; J gene: TRBJ1-5; CDR3 protein: CATSLDRGSNQPQHF
V gene: TRBV20-1; J gene: TRBJ2-7; CDR3 protein: CSVSPTVEQYF
V gene: TRBV7-2; J gene: TRBJ2-4; CDR3 protein: CASSLPGQDLLRYF
V gene: TRBV9; J gene: TRBJ1-1; CDR3 protein: CASSVTGGTEAFF
V gene: TRBV5-6; J gene: TRBJ2-7; CDR3 protein: CASTGFQGSYEQYF
V gene: TRBV7-9; J gene: TRBJ2-7; CDR3 protein: CASSPSAAGGSYEQYF
V gene: TRBV27; J gene: TRBJ2-3; CDR3 protein: CASSSMRDRGTDTQYF
V gene: TRBV27; J gene: TRBJ2-7; CDR3 protein: CASSSMGAGTYEQYF
V gene: TRBV30; J gene: TRBJ2-3; CDR3 protein: CAWDRDRGTDTQYF
V gene: TRBV6-5; J gene: TRBJ1-4; CDR3 protein: CASTEHRQGEKLFF
V gene: TRBV28; J gene: TRBJ2-3; CDR3 protein: CASVEGGNLADTQYF
V gene: TRBV11-2; J gene: TRBJ1-4; CDR3 protein: CASSIAPQGEEKLFF
V gene: TRBV18; J gene: TRBJ2-2; CDR3 protein: CASSLGQGTNTGELFF
V gene: TRBV9; J gene: TRBJ2-5; CDR3 protein: CASSLQGQGAETQYF
V gene: TRBV2; J gene: NA; CDR3 protein: CARAVTGRRYEQYF
V gene: TRBV4-1; J gene: TRBJ2-1; CDR3 protein: CASSQSAGDNEQFF
V gene: TRBV19; J gene: TRBJ2-4; CDR3 protein: CASSQQGVNVQYF
V gene: TRBV28; J gene: TRBJ1-4; CDR3 protein: CASSLPGGGGEKLFF
V gene: TRBV28; J gene: TRBJ1-3; CDR3 protein: CASETGRSSGNTIYF
V gene: TRBV28; J gene: TRBJ1-1; CDR3 protein: CASMTGPTEAFF
V gene: TRBV29-1; J gene: TRBJ2-5; CDR3 protein: CSSWRQGKETQYF
V gene: TRBV29-1; J gene: TRBJ1-2; CDR3 protein: CRAGGAEGYTF
V gene: TRBV5-5; J gene: TRBJ1-1; CDR3 protein: CASREDDMNTEAFF
V gene: TRBV6-1; J gene: TRBJ1-5; CDR3 protein: CASRKGQGNQPQHF
V gene: TRBV5-1; J gene: TRBJ2-7; CDR3 protein: CASSRISSTSGRAGEQYF
V gene: TRBV7-9; J gene: TRBJ2-7; CDR3 protein: CASSPITSGGPYEQYF
V gene: TRBV9; J gene: TRBJ1-1; CDR3 protein: CASSVGGGRLNTEAFF
V gene: TRBV7-8; J gene: TRBJ2-7; CDR3 protein: CASSLGRGAGSYEQYF